Below, one T cell receptor (beta chain) is given with its context. The CDR3 goes on 3 residues after the read ends, and that part is filled in from the germline J gene. This entry comes from a study of T cells in women clearing cervical HPV infection. Overall study context: Blood came at first lesion visit for cases, post-clearance for controls.

Produced via immunoSEQ multiplex PCR; TCRdb's table is partial and in-frame only. The ten top clones account for 5.8%, within a sample of under 50,000 clones. The CDR3 runs 15 residues. Germline values: CDR1 SGHDN, CDR2 FVKESK. The chain links TRBV14 to TRBJ1-1, with D perhaps matching TRBD1 (6 bases). The sample consisted of blood buffy coat. The origin of this receptor is a woman aged 18-70 years with a cervical HPV16 infection that either progressed to CIN3+ or cleared (not recorded which). CDR3 bases read: TGTGCCAGCAGCCGTTACCTACAGGGAACGAGTTAC. This translates into CASSRYLQGTSY. The full CDR3 protein is CASSRYLQGTSYAFF.